The rows below give T cell receptor beta chains drawn from one sample of a study of cytomegalovirus exposure and HLA in healthy donors. Method: immunoSEQ multiplex PCR; TCRdb's copy keeps in-frame clones and lacks some. The data hold 100,000 to 120,000 clones, with almost 70% observed a single time. The sequencing input was PBMCs. The receptors stem from a man aged 30 to 39 in good health and CMV-seronegative. Both conserved end residues are part of each CDR3. Each record gives: D gene, J gene, V gene, clone size, CDR3 protein, CDR3 DNA. A D gene is named only where the DNA matches it firmly. Expanded clones are given a class, and other clones once, few, many or no size at all.

TRBD2 | TRBJ2-5 | TRBV6-1 | - | CASSEAVRVAGLQETQYF | TGTGCCAGCAGTGAAGCTGTTCGGGTAGCGGGGCTCCAAGAGACCCAGTACTTC
- | TRBJ2-3 | TRBV18 | - | CASSPTGTDTQYF | TGTGCCAGCTCACCCACGGGGACAGATACGCAGTATTTT
TRBD1 | TRBJ1-2 | TRBV13 | - | CASSLRDRGYGYTF | TGTGCCAGCAGCTTAAGGGACAGGGGATATGGCTACACCTTC
- | TRBJ1-2 | TRBV11-3 | - | CASSLREDYGYTF | TGTGCCAGCAGCCTTAGGGAGGACTATGGCTACACCTTC
TRBD2 | TRBJ2-5 | TRBV19 | few | CASSTGLALQETQYF | TGTGCCAGTAGTACTGGACTAGCCCTACAAGAGACCCAGTACTTC
- | TRBJ1-1 | TRBV13 | - | CASSSHSLTGWTEAFF | TGTGCCAGCAGCTCCCACTCCCTGACAGGTTGGACTGAAGCTTTCTTT
TRBD1 | TRBJ2-1 | TRBV4-3 | - | CASSQVTGGGSYNEQFF | TGCGCCAGCAGCCAAGTTACAGGGGGTGGCTCCTACAATGAGCAGTTCTTC
- | TRBJ2-1 | TRBV18 | - | CASSALGARSSYNEQFF | TGTGCCAGCTCAGCCCTCGGTGCGAGGAGCTCCTACAATGAGCAGTTCTTC
TRBD2 | TRBJ2-5 | TRBV5-1 | few | CASSVTSAQETQYF | TGCGCCAGCAGCGTGACTAGCGCCCAAGAGACCCAGTACTTC
TRBD1 | TRBJ2-6 | TRBV7-9 | - | CASSLNGTGTRGANVLTF | TGTGCCAGCAGCTTAAACGGGACAGGGACGCGCGGGGCCAACGTCCTGACTTTC
- | TRBJ1-2 | TRBV30 | few | CAWIGIDSPNYGYTF | TGTGCCTGGATTGGCATCGATAGCCCTAACTATGGCTACACCTTC
- | TRBJ2-1 | TRBV7-3 | - | CASSAGLSNEQFF | TGTGCCAGCAGTGCCGGACTTTCCAATGAGCAGTTCTTC
TRBD2 | TRBJ2-1 | TRBV7-2 | - | CASSSRLAGGSYNEQFF | TGTGCCAGCAGCTCCAGACTAGCGGGAGGATCCTACAATGAGCAGTTCTTC
TRBD1 | TRBJ1-2 | TRBV28 | - | CASSSGDSYGYTF | TGTGCCAGCAGTTCGGGGGACAGCTATGGCTACACCTTC
- | TRBJ1-2 | TRBV19 | - | CASMAVPGYGYTF | TGTGCCAGTATGGCAGTCCCGGGCTATGGCTACACCTTC
TRBD1 | TRBJ2-7 | TRBV6-5 | - | CASSPRTGKAYEQYF | TGTGCCAGCAGTCCCCGGACAGGGAAGGCTTACGAGCAGTACTTC
TRBD1 | TRBJ2-3 | TRBV11-3 | - | CASSPGGAEADTQYF | TGTGCCAGCAGCCCAGGGGGAGCTGAGGCAGATACGCAGTATTTT
- | TRBJ2-7 | TRBV11-2 | - | CASTTEGYEQYF | TGTGCCAGCACCACGGAGGGCTACGAGCAGTACTTC
- | TRBJ2-7 | TRBV7-8 | - | CASSPGQGADYEQYF | TGCGCCAGCAGCCCCGGCCAGGGTGCAGACTACGAGCAGTACTTC
TRBD2 | TRBJ2-7 | TRBV29-1 | - | CSVQTGLASYEQYF | TGCAGCGTTCAAACGGGACTAGCCTCTTACGAGCAGTACTTC
TRBD1 | TRBJ1-1 | TRBV5-4 | - | CASSFPTGVNTEAFF | TGTGCCAGCAGCTTCCCGACAGGGGTGAACACTGAAGCTTTCTTT
TRBD1 | TRBJ1-1 | TRBV7-2 | - | CASSFDRATEAFF | TGTGCCAGCAGCTTTGACAGGGCCACTGAAGCTTTCTTT
- | TRBJ2-4 | TRBV28 | - | CASSSPTKGAKNIQYF | TGTGCCAGCAGTTCCCCAACGAAGGGGGCCAAAAACATTCAGTACTTC
- | TRBJ2-3 | TRBV21-1 | - | CASSKVRLAGSASTKDTQYF | TGTGCCAGCAGCAAAGTGAGACTAGCGGGAAGCGCGTCCACAAAAGATACGCAGTATTTT
- | TRBJ1-4 | TRBV7-3 | once | CASSPGGGDEKLFF | TGTGCCAGCAGCCCGGGGGGCGGGGATGAAAAACTGTTTTTT
TRBD2 | TRBJ2-7 | TRBV15 | - | CATSRDRWGEGYEQYF | TGTGCCACCAGCAGAGATCGATGGGGGGAGGGCTACGAGCAGTACTTC
- | TRBJ1-4 | TRBV5-1 | once | CASSLAQGGEKLFF | TGCGCCAGCAGCTTGGCACAGGGTGGTGAAAAACTGTTTTTT
- | TRBJ2-1 | TRBV30 | - | CAWSRTNFNNEQFF | TGTGCCTGGAGTCGGACTAACTTTAACAATGAGCAGTTCTTC
- | TRBJ2-6 | TRBV14 | - | CASSLQGAGANVLTF | TGTGCCAGCAGCCTGCAAGGGGCTGGGGCCAACGTCCTGACTTTC
TRBD1 | TRBJ1-5 | TRBV19 | - | CASSLLTGSSNQPQHF | TGTGCCAGTAGTCTCCTGACAGGGTCGAGCAATCAGCCCCAGCATTTT
- | TRBJ2-7 | TRBV27 | - | CASGQLGSYEQYF | TGTGCCAGCGGGCAGCTTGGCTCCTACGAGCAGTACTTC
- | TRBJ1-3 | TRBV10-3 | - | CAISESGGMQAGNTIYF | TGTGCCATCAGTGAGTCTGGGGGCATGCAGGCTGGAAACACCATATATTTT
- | TRBJ2-2 | TRBV6-6 | few | CASSRDSGYTGELFF | TGTGCCAGCAGTCGCGATAGCGGCTACACCGGGGAGCTGTTTTTT
TRBD1 | TRBJ1-1 | TRBV18 | - | CASRYQGARIEAFF | TGTGCCAGCCGATACCAGGGGGCGCGAATTGAAGCTTTCTTT
- | TRBJ1-3 | TRBV29-1 | - | CSVDTGSSGNTIYF | TGCAGCGTCGACACAGGGAGCTCTGGAAACACCATATATTTT
- | TRBJ1-2 | TRBV7-2 | - | CASSSRGYGYTF | TGTGCCAGCAGCTCAAGGGGTTACGGCTACACCTTC
- | TRBJ1-1 | TRBV6-4 | - | CASSDSYGGAFF | TGTGCCAGCAGTGACTCGTACGGGGGAGCTTTCTTT
TRBD2 | TRBJ2-3 | TRBV7-2 | few | CASSLTSGTTDTQYF | TGTGCCAGCAGCTTGACTAGCGGGACCACAGATACGCAGTATTTT
TRBD1 | TRBJ1-5 | TRBV4-2 | once | CASSQELRTGNNQPQHF | TGTGCCAGCAGCCAAGAGCTCAGGACAGGGAACAATCAGCCCCAGCATTTT
TRBD2 | TRBJ2-7 | TRBV30 | - | CAWSKGLGPGLAGVPYEQYF | TGTGCCTGGAGTAAAGGGCTTGGCCCGGGACTAGCGGGAGTTCCCTACGAGCAGTACTTC
TRBD1 | TRBJ1-1 | TRBV4-2 | few | CASSQDTGATTEAFF | TGTGCCAGCAGCCAAGATACAGGGGCAACAACTGAAGCTTTCTTT